This T cell receptor beta chain was documented in a study of blood T cell repertoires in COVID-19 (dated by TCRdb to the early 2020s). Regarding the complete study: Samples covering the acute and convalescent phases of COVID-19 were provided by collaborators in the United States, Italy and Spain. Samples came from the ongoing ImmuneRACE study (first 160 participants) plus 1,254 subjects from 6 global collaborators. The repertoires were released in a freely available public database meant as a resource for research on the immune response to SARS-CoV-2. A de-identified subject ID, COVID-19 status, age in years and sex were almost always included in the sample metadata. Subjects who had been exposed to COVID-19, were actively infected with it, or had recovered from it provided the deeply sampled blood TCRbeta repertoires that made up the dataset. HLA class I and class II types, where available, came from metadata supplied by the sample provider rather than from assay-based typing. The material from the prospective study consisted of cDNA or gDNA derived from T cells, B-cell-depleted T cells, or PBMCs. What the authors observed across the whole study: Clinical and demographic metadata were provided uncurated, with the amount varying by source and participant.

About this clone: Its antigen target is currently unknown. No much larger clone is present one base from it, and per-base qualities are unavailable.

Collaborating institutions collected whole blood in K2EDTA tubes following their own protocols. For TCRbeta analysis, collaborators shipped samples in one of three forms: frozen whole blood, isolated PBMCs, or DNA extracted from either of those sample types. TCRbeta CDR3 regions were amplified from genomic DNA by means of the immunoSEQ Assay, a bias-controlled multiplex PCR. The published analysis was carried out like this. Nucleated cell counts per sample were estimated from amplification of reference gene primers within the assay. To quantify the absolute abundance of each unique TCRbeta CDR3 rearrangement, sequence reads were collapsed and filtered. For each sample, productive Simpson clonality was calculated as the square root of Simpson's diversity index over productive rearrangements. Imported from immuneACCESS, the table was reduced by TCRdb to in-frame sequences with V and J called. These copies leave out some clones; in studies compared against another copy, an unresolved V gene accounts for under half, and the cause of the remainder is not known. Clone size and V and J calls were adopted from that table, with D and trimming inferred from the DNA. This sample is represented by under 200,000 clones; more than 60% of them were singletons. The biggest ten clones account for around 8.1% of the sample.

The CDR3, cysteine through phenylalanine, is 16 amino acids long. This entry keeps only the CDR3 DNA: 48 bases, framed from base 1. V is clipped by 5 bases and J by 6 bases, and the sequence between their germline boundaries is 22 bases long. CDR1 and CDR2 (MGHRA, YSYEKL) derive from the germline V gene. The V gene is TRBV4-1 and the J gene is TRBJ1-2, with the D gene not confidently named. Sequencing input: peripheral blood. The source is a man aged 55 to 70 with acute or convalescent COVID-19. The CDR3: CASSGEPLSRADGYTF. The bases are TGCGCCAGCAGCGGAGAACCTCTCTCACGCGCCGATGGCTACACCTTC.